These T cell receptor beta chains were read from a single sample in a study of Ad26.COV2.S vaccination and SARS-CoV-2 variants. This table comes from immunoSEQ multiplex PCR, and its TCRdb copy is limited to in-frame clones, with some not included. The sample holds 330,000 or so clones, almost 90% seen once. Sequenced material: peripheral blood, taken in a trial of Ad26.COV2.S vaccine versus placebo. These receptors originate from a person between 18 and 60 years old who received the Ad26.COV2.S COVID-19 vaccine or a placebo. The CDR3 runs from the conserved cysteine through the conserved F or W. The D gene is left open where the match is weak. Rows give clone size only sometimes, using once, few, many, or a class for an expanded clone.

cdr3_nt	cdr3_aa	j_call	v_call	clone_size	d_call
TGTGCTAGTGGTTTGGTAGTCAGGGGGCGCTTGGGCACTGAAGCTTTCTTT	CASGLVVRGRLGTEAFF	TRBJ1-1	TRBV12-5	-	TRBD1
TGTGCTAGTGGCCCCGGACGGGACGGCAACAATGAGCAGTTCTTC	CASGPGRDGNNEQFF	TRBJ2-1	TRBV12-5	-	-
TGTGCCAGCAGCTTTGGGGACGCAACTGGAAACACCATATATTTT	CASSFGDATGNTIYF	TRBJ1-3	TRBV13	-	-
TGTGCCAGCAGTCCCACAATGGACGAGCAGTACTTC	CASSPTMDEQYF	TRBJ2-7	TRBV12-3/TRBV12-4	-	-
TGTGCCAGCAGCTTAGTCTCGGGGGTTTATAGCAATCAGCCCCAGCATTTT	CASSLVSGVYSNQPQHF	TRBJ1-5	TRBV7-2	-	-
TGTGCCACCGGATTAGGTCCGTCGGACTATGGCTACACCTTC	CATGLGPSDYGYTF	TRBJ1-2	TRBV15	-	-
TGTGCCAGCAGTCAGTCCGGAGAGACCCAGTACTTC	CASSQSGETQYF	TRBJ2-5	TRBV28	-	-
TGTGCCACCAGCAGCCGGGTCCCGGAGGGAGGTACGCAGTATTTT	CATSSRVPEGGTQYF	TRBJ2-3	TRBV15	-	-
TGTGCCAGCAGTGAGGGCACAGATACGCAGTATTTT	CASSEGTDTQYF	TRBJ2-3	TRBV6-4	-	-
TGCGCCAGCAGCTTGGGGGACAGGGAGAATTCACCCCTCCACTTT	CASSLGDRENSPLHF	TRBJ1-6	TRBV5-1	-	TRBD1
TGTGCCAGCAGTGACCAGACCGTCTATGGCTACACCTTC	CASSDQTVYGYTF	TRBJ1-2	TRBV2	-	-
TGTGCCAGCTCACCGACTAGCGTACTCAACAATGAGCAGTTCTTC	CASSPTSVLNNEQFF	TRBJ2-1	TRBV18	once	TRBD2
TGTGCCAGCGCTAAGTCGCAGGGGGCCTACAATGAGCAGTTCTTC	CASAKSQGAYNEQFF	TRBJ2-1	TRBV6-6	-	TRBD1
TGCGCCAGCAGCCAAGATACAGACAGCCAAGAGACCCAGTACTTC	CASSQDTDSQETQYF	TRBJ2-5	TRBV4-3	once	-
TGCAGCGTTGAGGGCAGTCCCCCGGGACTATATGGCTACACCTTC	CSVEGSPPGLYGYTF	TRBJ1-2	TRBV29-1	-	-
TGTGCCAGCAGCTTGACGAGGGGTGCCTACGAGCAGTACTTC	CASSLTRGAYEQYF	TRBJ2-7	TRBV5-4	-	-
TGTGCCAGCTCCCCCCAGGGCATTCACTCTGGAAACACCATATATTTT	CASSPQGIHSGNTIYF	TRBJ1-3	TRBV7-2	-	-
TGTGCCAGCAGTGAAACGATAGTTAGTGGCTATGGCTACACCTTC	CASSETIVSGYGYTF	TRBJ1-2	TRBV25-1	once	-
TGTGCCAGCAGCTCGAGACAGGGGAGTGAAAAACTGTTTTTT	CASSSRQGSEKLFF	TRBJ1-4	TRBV7-6	-	TRBD1
TGTGCCAGCAGCTCCAGCGGGAGCTCCTACAATGAGCAGTTCTTC	CASSSSGSSYNEQFF	TRBJ2-1	TRBV5-4	-	TRBD2
TGTGCCAGCAGTTACGTCGCGGGAGGGCCCTACAATGAGCAGTTCTTC	CASSYVAGGPYNEQFF	TRBJ2-1	TRBV6-5	-	TRBD2
TGTGCCAGCAGCTCGACAGGAAGCTCTGGAAACACCATATATTTT	CASSSTGSSGNTIYF	TRBJ1-3	TRBV9	-	-
TGTGCCAGCGGCACGAGCTCCTACAATGAGCAGTTCTTC	CASGTSSYNEQFF	TRBJ2-1	TRBV14	-	-
TGCGCCAGCAGGCCAGCTCTGAACACTGAAGCTTTCTTT	CASRPALNTEAFF	TRBJ1-1	TRBV10-1	once	-
TGTGCCAGTAGTATAGGGGGGACGGAGAACACTGAAGCTTTCTTT	CASSIGGTENTEAFF	TRBJ1-1	TRBV19	once	-
TGTGCCAGCAGCGGGGGGACAATCACTGAAGCTTTCTTT	CASSGGTITEAFF	TRBJ1-1	TRBV3-1/TRBV3-2	-	-
TGCAGCGTTGGCGGAGTGGATGGCTACACCTTC	CSVGGVDGYTF	TRBJ1-2	TRBV29-1	-	-
TGTGCCAGCAGCTTAGCCCCGGGACAGGGGACGGAGACCCAGTACTTC	CASSLAPGQGTETQYF	TRBJ2-5	TRBV7-9	-	TRBD1
TGCGCCAGCAGCCAAGTGGGACCTGATGGCTACACCTTC	CASSQVGPDGYTF	TRBJ1-2	TRBV4-1	-	-
TGTGCCAGCAGTTTCGGTAGGTATCAGCCCCAGCATTTT	CASSFGRYQPQHF	TRBJ1-5	TRBV12-3/TRBV12-4	-	-
TGTGCCAGAAGCCACCGGCGGGGGGACAATCAGCCCCAGCATTTT	CARSHRRGDNQPQHF	TRBJ1-5	TRBV7-5	-	-
TGTGCCAGCAGTATCGCCCTTTACTCTGACAATGAGCAGTTCTTC	CASSIALYSDNEQFF	TRBJ2-1	TRBV27	-	-
TGTGCCACCACGGCGGTTCCATACAATGAGCAGTTCTTC	CATTAVPYNEQFF	TRBJ2-1	TRBV24-1	-	-
TGTGCCACCAGCAGAGGGGGGAACTATGGCTACACCTTC	CATSRGGNYGYTF	TRBJ1-2	TRBV15	-	-
TGTGCCAGCAGCTTAGAAAGGAACAATCTGAGGACTGAAGCTTTCTTT	CASSLERNNLRTEAFF	TRBJ1-1	TRBV7-6	-	-
TGTGCCAGCAGCTCGGGCGTGGGGGCAGAAAAACTGTTTTTT	CASSSGVGAEKLFF	TRBJ1-4	TRBV7-2	-	-
TGTGCCAGCTCGAGCTTCCTAAACACTGAAGCTTTCTTT	CASSSFLNTEAFF	TRBJ1-1	TRBV12-3/TRBV12-4	-	-
TGTGCCAGCAGTGAGGGGACAGTGAGACCTGAAGCTTTCTTT	CASSEGTVRPEAFF	TRBJ1-1	TRBV2	once	TRBD1
TGTGCCAGTCATTCCCTTCGGACAGGGGCGAGCTCTGGAAACACCATATATTTT	CASHSLRTGASSGNTIYF	TRBJ1-3	TRBV5-6	-	TRBD1
TGTGCTAGTGGCCTGACAGGTTCCTATGGCTACACCTTC	CASGLTGSYGYTF	TRBJ1-2	TRBV12-5	-	-
TGTGCCAGTAGTATCGAACTAGGGACCGGGACGAAGAGCTACACCTTC	CASSIELGTGTKSYTF	TRBJ1-2	TRBV19	-	-
TGTGCCATCCGAGTTAGCGGGGGGGCGGAAAATGAGCAGTTCTTC	CAIRVSGGAENEQFF	TRBJ2-1	TRBV15	-	TRBD2
TGTGCCAGCAGTTCCATGAGGGGGCTGGACACTGAAGCTTTCTTT	CASSSMRGLDTEAFF	TRBJ1-1	TRBV6-5	-	TRBD1
TGTGCCAGCAGCGGGGGTAAAAACATTCAGTACTTC	CASSGGKNIQYF	TRBJ2-4	TRBV9	-	-
TGTGCCTGGAGTGTGGAGGTTAGGAACACTGAAGCTTTCTTT	CAWSVEVRNTEAFF	TRBJ1-1	TRBV30	-	-
TGTGCCAGCGAGGGGGCCCCGGCCCACGAGCAGTACTTC	CASEGAPAHEQYF	TRBJ2-7	TRBV19	once	TRBD1
TGTGCCAGCAGCACCGGGACAGGGTTGAACACTGAAGCTTTCTTT	CASSTGTGLNTEAFF	TRBJ1-1	TRBV3-1/TRBV3-2	-	TRBD1
TGTGCCAGCAGTTACACGACAGGGAAAGAGACCCAGTACTTC	CASSYTTGKETQYF	TRBJ2-5	TRBV6-2/TRBV6-3	-	TRBD1
TGTGCCATCAGTGAGAGGGGGGGATTGGCAGACCGTAATCGGTACTTC	CAISERGGLADRNRYF	TRBJ2-7	TRBV10-3	-	-
TGTGCCAGCAGCTTAACGGGCCGGGGAACAGATACGCAGTATTTT	CASSLTGRGTDTQYF	TRBJ2-3	TRBV7-9	-	-
TGTGCCAGCAGCCCACTTTCCGAGGGAAGAAGATATAATTCACCCCTCCACTTT	CASSPLSEGRRYNSPLHF	TRBJ1-6	TRBV7-8	-	-
TGTGCCAGCTCACCGACCGCCTCCAGATACGCACATTTT	CASSPTASRYAHF	TRBJ2-3	TRBV18	-	-
TGTGCCAGCAGCCCACAGGGGGCTGAAGCTTTCTTT	CASSPQGAEAFF	TRBJ1-1	TRBV7-2	-	TRBD1
TGTGCCAGTCGGGCAGTGGATGCCGCTACGGCTAATGAAAAACTGTTTTTT	CASRAVDAATANEKLFF	TRBJ1-4	TRBV19	-	-